The entry that follows covers one T cell receptor (beta chain) sequence. Its cognate antigen is unknown. Sequencing was performed with immunoSEQ multiplex PCR; in TCRdb, only in-frame clones are kept and a portion is missing. The sample lists fewer than 45,000 clones; about 83% were seen once. The CDR3 contains 14 residues. The germline gives CDR1 SGHTA, CDR2 FQGTGA. The ends were cut back, 2 bases at V and 6 bases at J, with 13 bases in the middle. Time point described: week 11, during vaccination. In the vaccine, a single dose held 300 ug of the mutant IDH1 20-mer peptide, along with topical imiquimod. This sample stems from a study of a mutant IDH1 vaccine in newly diagnosed glioma.

The TCR was taken from a man in his forties with glioma. The chain couples TRBV7-3 to TRBJ1-2; D is uncertain. The sequenced sample was PBMCs, obtained from a glioma patient whose treatment included an IDH1 peptide vaccine. CDR3 amino acids: CASSLSPDGDGYTF. CDR3 in DNA: TGTGCCAGCAGCTTATCACCGGACGGAGATGGCTACACCTTC.